This T cell receptor (beta chain) was obtained from a study of CD8 T cells in ankylosing spondylitis. This clonotype was seen more than once but under ten times. The antigen is undetermined. By quantitative 5'-RACE with molecular barcodes, the TCR beta libraries were made. TCRdb re-analysed the 5' RACE reads in MiXCR, keeping a single row per CDR3 protein. The table shows a few hundred thousand distinct CDR3 sequences, with about a fifth occurring only once. Study results and limitations: Blood of patients with ankylosing spondylitis appeared to be characterized by a TCR beta motif of seven or eight highly homologous variants.

The sequence derives from a male donor with ankylosing spondylitis. The sample consisted of blood, either unsorted or a sorted T cell fraction (not recorded which).

Here the CDR3 reads CAISARDRAMNTEAFF. DNA of the CDR3: TGTGCCATCAGTGCCCGGGACAGGGCCATGAACACTGAAGCTTTCTTT. The rearrangement uses TRBV10-3 and TRBJ1-1; 9 positions match TRBD1. The J segment lost 0 bases and the V segment lost 4 bases, leaving 6 bases of the junction unmatched. CDR3 length: 16 residues. CDR1 and CDR2 (germline): ENHRY, SYGVKD.